The 24 T cell receptor beta chains in this list originate from one sample, sequenced in a study of T-cell reconstitution after alpha-beta-depleted transplantation in children. Unique molecular identifiers were used in preparing the TCRbeta library. A single record per CDR3 protein comes from TCRdb applying MiXCR to the PCR reads. The sample carries approximately 630,000 distinct CDR3 sequences, around 13% recorded once. Specimen: PBMCs, collected before TCRalphabeta/CD19-depleted stem cell transplant. The receptors were sampled from a girl aged 2 to 10 with congenital amegakaryocytic thrombocytopenia, due to receive a stem cell transplant.

This clonotype was seen repeatedly, ten times or more. CDR3 sequence: CASSFSLLANYGYTF. CDR3 sequence (DNA): TGTGCCAGCAGCTTTAGTCTGTTAGCTAACTATGGCTACACCTTC. This chain links TRBV12-3 or TRBV12-4 with TRBJ1-2, with D unresolved. V was trimmed by 6 bases and J by 0 bases, leaving 14 bases between them. The length of the CDR3 is 15 residues.

This clonotype was recorded at least ten times. In DNA, the CDR3 is TGTGCCAGCAGTTTCGGCCCAGATACGCAGTATTTT. Its translation: CASSFGPDTQYF. The rearrangement joins TRBV12-3 or TRBV12-4 to TRBJ2-3; D uncertain. The CDR3 is 12 residues long. Deletions cut 3 bases from V and 4 bases from J, with 5 bases between.

This clonotype has more than one count but fewer than ten. The J gene is TRBJ2-3, the V gene TRBV20-1; 7 bases are a match to TRBD2. The trim removed 5 bases at V and 3 bases at J, leaving 11 bases unmatched. The germline V gene encodes CDR1 DFQATT and CDR2 SNEGSKA (reference sequence). The CDR3 extends over 15 amino acids. This CDR3 reads CSARKRDEYTDTQYF. The CDR3, as DNA: TGCAGTGCTCGTAAGCGGGACGAATATACAGATACGCAGTATTTT.

This clonotype has at least ten counts. The chain uses TRBV24-1 and TRBJ2-1, with 14 nucleotides matching TRBD2. This CDR3 has 16 residues. The V gene end was trimmed by 4 bases and the J gene end by 7 bases; junction bases not matched to a gene: 5. Germline V gene data show CDR1 as KGHDR and CDR2 as SFDVKD. CDR3 in DNA: TGTGCCACCAGTGACCAGAGGACTAGCGGGGGGAATGAGCAGTTCTTC. Its protein is CATSDQRTSGGNEQFF.

This clonotype was found a few times. The CDR3 region is CSLPGAYNEQFF. CDR3 nucleotide sequence: TGCAGTCTTCCGGGGGCCTACAATGAGCAGTTCTTC. The chain has TRBV20-1 and TRBJ2-1, with a possible D match to TRBD2 (6 bases). Germline values: CDR1 DFQATT, CDR2 SNEGSKA (reference sequence). The CDR3 is 12 residues long. Trimming left V 8 bases short and J 2 bases short, with 10 bases between.

In its sample, this clonotype was seen a few times. This chain uses TRBV20-1 with TRBJ2-5; tentative D call: TRBD2 (6 bases). Germline V gene lookup returns CDR1 DFQATT and CDR2 SNEGSKA (reference sequence). Trimming pared 0 bases from V and 7 bases from J, leaving 15 bases between. This CDR3 region has 14 residues. The CDR3 nucleotides read TGCAGTGCTAGAGAGAGACTAGTCGGTGGGACCCAGTACTTC. This encodes CSARERLVGGTQYF.

This clonotype occurred a few times. The chain uses TRBV3-1 and TRBJ1-1; TRBD1 might be the D (6 bases). The germline V gene has CDR1 LGHDT and CDR2 YNNKEL (reference sequence). The length of the CDR3 is 15 residues. Trimming pared 6 bases from V and 4 bases from J, leaving 18 bases between. CDR3 region: CASRKGGGWLTEAFF. The CDR3, as DNA: TGTGCCAGCAGAAAGGGAGGGGGTTGGCTCACTGAAGCTTTCTTT.

There are many counts of this clonotype. This chain connects TRBV5-1 to TRBJ2-7; D perhaps matches TRBD2 (5 bases). The CDR3 sequence is 14 residues long. Trimming cost V 3 bases and J 2 bases, with 12 bases left between them. Germline V gene data show CDR1 as SGHRS and CDR2 as YFSETQ. The CDR3 bases are TGCGCCAGCAGCTCGAGGGCAGGTCCCTACGAGCAGTACTTC. Translation: CASSSRAGPYEQYF.

This clonotype was detected many times. The gene calls are TRBV5-6 and TRBJ2-4, with D unresolved. This CDR3 has 15 amino acids. V was cut by 6 bases and J by 1 base, with 14 bases left in between. The germline V gene encodes CDR1 SGHDT and CDR2 YYEEEE. For the CDR3, the DNA is TGTGCCAGCACGGGTCCCAGGACGGCCAAAAACATTCAGTACTTC. It translates to CASTGPRTAKNIQYF.

This clonotype showed up just a few times. CDR3 nucleotide sequence: TGTGCCAGCAGGGCACTCGTGGGAGCGGGAGGACAAGATACGCAGTATTTT. It encodes CASRALVGAGGQDTQYF. The chain links TRBV2 to TRBJ2-3, with 9 bases matching TRBD2. Germline V CDR1 and CDR2: SNHLY, FYNNEI. J lost 5 bases, V lost 6 bases, and 15 bases had no gene match. The length of the CDR3 is 17 residues.

On this clonotype: A much larger clone lies one base from this, so it may be a read error. V gene TRBV18 combines with J gene TRBJ2-1, with 7 positions matching TRBD1. The CDR3 totals 13 residues. Germline V gene lookup returns CDR1 KGHSH and CDR2 LQKENI. CDR3 DNA: TGTGCCAGCTCACCTGGACAGGAGTACGAGCAGCTCTTC. It yields the protein CASSPGQEYEQLF.

This clonotype has only a few counts. This chain links TRBV5-1 with TRBJ2-7; 8 nucleotides line up with TRBD2. CDR3 length equals 14 residues. The germline V gene encodes CDR1 SGHRS and CDR2 YFSETQ. Trimming took 2 bases from V and 3 from J; bases not matched to a gene: 4. The DNA for the CDR3 is TGCGCCAGCAGCTTCGGGACTAGTAACTACGAGCAGTACTTC. Residues: CASSFGTSNYEQYF.

The V gene is TRBV7-9, the J gene TRBJ1-2; TRBD1 aligns across 7 bases. J was trimmed by 5 bases and V by 2 bases; bases with no gene match: 5. The germline V gene has CDR1 SEHNR and CDR2 FQNEAQ (reference sequence). This CDR3 comprises 14 residues. CDR3: CASSLLTGSYGYTF. DNA for the CDR3: TGTGCCAGCAGCTTATTGACAGGGTCATATGGCTACACCTTC.

This clonotype appeared many times. The chain uses TRBV6-5 and TRBJ2-7; TRBD2 matches 11 bases. V lost 7 bases to trimming and J lost 5 bases; unmatched junction nucleotides: 7. This CDR3 has 14 residues. Germline CDR1 and CDR2: MNHEY and SVGAGI. The CDR3 is CASNLAGGYDEQYF. As DNA, the CDR3 is TGTGCCAGCAATCTAGCGGGAGGTTATGACGAGCAGTACTTC.

In its sample, this clonotype was seen a few times. The chain is built from TRBV5-4 and TRBJ2-3, with D possibly matching TRBD1 (8 bases). V dropped 3 bases and J dropped 2 bases, with 19 bases sitting between them. CDR3 length equals 17 residues. The V gene's germline CDR1 is SGHNT and CDR2 YYREEE (reference sequence). The CDR3 DNA reads TGTGCCAGCAGCTCCGGACAGGGAGGGACAAACACAGATACGCAGTATTTT. It specifies CASSSGQGGTNTDTQYF.

This clonotype has at least ten counts. The chain uses TRBV4-1 and TRBJ2-3; D is possibly TRBD1 (5 bases). Germline lookup yields CDR1 MGHRA and CDR2 YSYEKL. V dropped 1 base and J dropped 3 bases, with 8 bases sitting between them. The CDR3 spans 14 residues. In nucleotides, the CDR3 is TGCGCCAGCAGCCAAGCAGGGTGGACAGATACGCAGTATTTT. Translating it yields CASSQAGWTDTQYF.

This clonotype was picked up many times. This chain links TRBV20-1 with TRBJ2-5; 7 bases line up with TRBD1. The V segment lost 5 bases and the J segment 5 bases; nucleotides outside the gene matches: 8. Germline-derived CDR1 and CDR2 are DFQATT and SNEGSKA (reference sequence). This CDR3 spans 13 amino acids. CDR3 DNA: TGCAGTGCTTTTTACAGGGGAGAGGAGACCCAGTACTTC. Its translation is CSAFYRGEETQYF.

Of note for this clonotype: Given a much more abundant clone one base away, this may be a read error. This sequence joins TRBV5-8 and TRBJ1-1; possible D gene TRBD1, 5 bases. Germline-derived CDR1 and CDR2 are SGHTS and YDEGEE. This CDR3 is built from 16 residues. The CDR3 nucleotides read TGTGCCAGCAGCTTGTACCGGGGCCCAACGAACCCTGAAGCTTTCTTT. Translating gives CASSLYRGPTNPEAFF.

The rearrangement uses TRBV29-1 and TRBJ2-2, with D possibly being TRBD2 (6 bases). The CDR3 totals 15 residues. Germline values: CDR1 SQVTM, CDR2 ANQGSEA. The ends were cut back, 1 base at V and 6 bases at J, with 15 bases in the middle. The CDR3 here is CSVEGGVDRSGELFF. The CDR3 DNA follows: TGCAGCGTTGAAGGGGGGGTAGACCGGTCCGGGGAGCTGTTTTTT.

This chain links TRBV29-1 with TRBJ2-5; D gene uncertain. The germline V gene encodes CDR1 SQVTM and CDR2 ANQGSEA. Between the trimmed V and J ends, which lost 4 bases and 2 bases, there was a span of 5 bases. The CDR3 runs 11 residues. The CDR3 loop reads CSVVGQETQYF. For the CDR3, the DNA is TGCAGCGTTGTAGGGCAAGAGACCCAGTACTTC.

This clonotype was counted only a few times. CDR3 loop: CASWPGGGPGEQFF. In nucleotides, the CDR3 is TGTGCCAGCTGGCCAGGGGGAGGGCCGGGAGAGCAGTTCTTC. The rearrangement joins TRBV12-3 or TRBV12-4 to TRBJ2-1; either TRBD1 or TRBD2 may supply D (7 bases each). The CDR3 sequence is 14 residues long. V was trimmed by 8 bases and J by 10 bases, leaving 21 bases between them.

This clonotype was counted a few times. J is TRBJ2-7 and V is TRBV4-2; D is uncertain. CDR1 and CDR2 from the germline V gene are LGHNA and YNFKEQ. The CDR3 has 14 residues. Trimming pared 3 bases from V and 6 bases from J, leaving 15 bases between. CDR3 region: CASSQVARSGEQYF. CDR3 DNA sequence: TGTGCCAGCAGCCAGGTTGCCCGTTCGGGCGAGCAGTACTTC.

This clonotype was recorded many times. This chain joins TRBV20-1 and TRBJ2-3, with 8 bases that match TRBD2. Germline V CDR1 and CDR2: DFQATT, SNEGSKA (reference sequence). The CDR3 is 14 residues long. The V and J ends lost 5 bases and 1 base, in that order; junction bases with no gene match: 5. CDR3 in DNA: TGCAGTGCTGAAGCGGGAGAGGGCACAGATACGCAGTATTTT. Its protein product is CSAEAGEGTDTQYF.

The gene calls are TRBV5-1 and TRBJ2-5; TRBD2 agrees at 7 bases. J lost 5 bases, V lost 0 bases, and 13 bases had no gene match. This CDR3 contains 17 residues. The germline V gene encodes CDR1 SGHRS and CDR2 YFSETQ. The CDR3, as DNA: TGCGCCAGCAGCTTGGGACGAAAAGCGGGATTCGTGGAGACCCAGTACTTC. Amino acids: CASSLGRKAGFVETQYF.